The 10 T cell receptor beta chains below were found in one sample sequenced in a study of blood T cells in healthy people across ages. The second PCR ran about 6 to 11 cycles with a sample-barcoded 5' primer and J-beta primers. TCRdb redid the calling of the 5' RACE reads with MiXCR, one entry per CDR3 protein. Of 630,000 or so distinct CDR3 sequences listed, under 30% are singletons. Sequencing was performed on blood. The receptor source for this set is a woman over 75 in good health.

As for this clonotype: A much larger clonotype is one base distant, so this may be a read error. V is TRBV6-5 and J is TRBJ2-5, with 14 bases identical to TRBD2. Germline assignment: CDR1 MNHEY and CDR2 SVGAGI. V gave up 6 bases and J gave up 11 bases; unmatched junction bases: 14. The CDR3 totals 16 residues. The CDR3 sequence: CASRRSGLAGEIEQYF. The CDR3 DNA reads TGTGCCAGCAGGCGATCGGGACTAGCGGGGGAAATTGAGCAGTACTTC.

V is TRBV7-2 and J is TRBJ2-5, with 7 bases fitting TRBD2. The CDR3 has 16 residues. V gave up 3 bases and J gave up 11 bases; unmatched junction bases: 18. Per the germline V gene, CDR1 is SGHTA and CDR2 is FQGNSA. CDR3 residues: CASSLSGAGISHEQYF. Written as DNA, the CDR3 is TGTGCCAGCAGCTTGTCCGGAGCGGGGATCTCTCATGAGCAGTACTTC.

Of note for this clonotype: An end of the junction differs from the germline gene, which may be a read error. This chain connects TRBV9 to TRBJ2-3; D unresolved. The CDR3 runs to 16 residues. Germline CDR1 SGDLS, CDR2 YYNGEE. Here the CDR3 reads CAGSPRQGSLTDTQYF. The CDR3 DNA follows: TGCGCCGGCAGCCCTAGACAAGGCTCCTTAACAGATACGCAGTATTTT.

Only one count was recorded for this clonotype. The V call is TRBV6-1, the J call TRBJ1-1; D is perhaps TRBD1 (6 bases). Per germline, CDR1 MNHNS and CDR2 SASEGT. There are 12 residues in the CDR3. The V gene lost 5 bases and the J gene lost 7 bases, with 11 bases spanning the gap. DNA of the CDR3: TGTGCCAGCAGTCGAAGGGACATTGAAGCTTTCTTT. This codes for CASSRRDIEAFF.

This clonotype was recorded many times. This sequence joins TRBV6-5 and TRBJ2-1; no clear D gene. This CDR3 is 15 amino acids long. Trimming cost V 7 bases and J 0 bases, with 13 bases left between them. CDR1 is MNHEY, CDR2 SVGAGI, per germline. The CDR3 is CASTIDPASYNEQFF. The CDR3 bases are TGTGCCAGCACCATTGACCCCGCCTCCTACAATGAGCAGTTCTTC.

There are many counts of this clonotype. The V gene is TRBV20-1, the J gene TRBJ2-5, with 11 bases lining up with TRBD2. The V gene end was trimmed by 8 bases and the J gene end by 5 bases; junction bases not matched to a gene: 7. Germline V gives CDR1 DFQATT, CDR2 SNEGSKA (reference sequence). This CDR3 contains 13 residues. The CDR3 bases are TGCAGTACCCTAGCGGGGGGAGGGGAGACCCAGTACTTC. Its translation is CSTLAGGGETQYF.

This clonotype was seen once. This rearrangement joins TRBV7-2 to TRBJ1-4; the D gene is possibly TRBD1 (6 bases). Germline CDR1 and CDR2: SGHTA and FQGNSA. The CDR3 length is 16 residues. V lost 6 bases and J 1 base, leaving 15 bases between the germline ends. The CDR3 region is CASSKQSRGTNEKLFF. CDR3 coding DNA: TGTGCCAGCAGTAAACAGAGCAGGGGAACTAATGAAAAACTGTTTTTT.

V and J are TRBV5-6 and TRBJ1-2, with TRBD1 matching 7 bases. The CDR3 is 14 residues long. The V segment lost 3 bases and the J segment 6 bases; nucleotides outside the gene matches: 8. CDR1 SGHDT and CDR2 YYEEEE come from the germline V gene. CDR3: CASSWAGGAHGYTF. CDR3 coding DNA: TGTGCCAGCAGCTGGGCAGGGGGGGCGCATGGCTACACCTTC.

This clonotype was counted at least ten times. A much larger clone lies a single base off, so this may be a read error. V gene TRBV7-9 combines with J gene TRBJ2-5; D gene unclear. CDR1 is SEHNR, CDR2 FQNEAQ, per germline (reference sequence). V lost 1 base, J lost 11 bases, and 11 bases lay in between. This CDR3 is 12 amino acids long. This CDR3 reads CASSLGRHEQYF. CDR3 in DNA: TGTGCCAGCAGCTTAGGTCGTCATGAGCAGTACTTC. Based on the CDR3 plus reference TRBV7-9 and TRBJ2-5, the full variable domain is DTGVSQNPRHKITKRGQNVTFRCDPISEHNRLYWYRQTLGQGPEFLTYFQNEAQLEKSRLLSDRFSAERPKGSFSTLEIQRTEQGDSAMYLCASSLGRHEQYFGPGTRLLVL.

The chain carries TRBV5-6 and TRBJ1-2; the D is unclear. The V gene's germline CDR1 is SGHDT and CDR2 YYEEEE. The CDR3 extends over 14 amino acids. V was shortened by 0 bases and J by 8 bases, with 14 bases between the two germline ends. The DNA of the CDR3 is TGTGCCAGCAGCTTGGTGGGTGCATCTGGCGGCTACACCTTC. Amino acid sequence: CASSLVGASGGYTF.